The 14 T cell receptor beta chains reported below all come from one sample, sequenced in a study of tumor-infiltrating lymphocytes in primary liver carcinoma. Investigators took RNA and DNA out together from 20-30 mg of unsorted bulk tissue. Production of TCR beta cDNA used about 500 ng total RNA together with a constant-region primer. Libraries covering TCR beta were generated through three nested multiplex PCR rounds (using a slightly modified ARM-PCR). With TRBV1-TRBV30 forward primers and a C-beta reverse primer, the first two PCR rounds were run for roughly 10 cycles each. TCRdb reprocessed the multiplex PCR reads via MiXCR and lists one record per CDR3 protein. This sample carries 95,000 to 150,000 distinct CDR3 sequences, about 59% of them seen once, and the ten largest clones take around 9.3%. The sequencing sample was made of liver tumor tissue from sampling region 1. The subset is: tumor region T1, superior pole. The receptors originated from an older woman with primary liver carcinoma and hepatitis B virus infection.

In regard to this clonotype: Because it lacks the conserved phenylalanine or tryptophan at the end, this CDR3 is likely a read error. The DNA is left out, because the CDR3 cannot be placed on it with certainty; the CDR3 is given as TCRdb lists it. The chain links TRBV6-5 to TRBJ2-5; whether TRBD2, the table's D call, matches the DNA was not checked. CDR1 and CDR2 from the germline V gene are MNHEY and SVGAGI. From its first to its last residue, the CDR3 has 16 amino acids. The CDR3: CASSPPGLAGAETQYS.

This clonotype turned up a few times. A much larger clone differs by one base, so this may be a read error. J is TRBJ2-2 and V is TRBV11-3, with 8 bases lining up with TRBD2. The germline gives CDR1 SGHNT, CDR2 YENEEA. The CDR3 spans 13 residues. The chain's CDR3 is CVTSAGDTGELFF. CDR3 in DNA: TGTGTCACCTCAGCGGGAGACACCGGGGAGCTGTTTTTT.

This clonotype was found a few times. V and J are TRBV10-3 and TRBJ1-5; TRBD1 matches 7 bases. The CDR3 consists of 15 residues. Germline trimming cut 6 bases from V and 0 bases from J; bases unmatched to any gene: 5. CDR1 is ENHRY and CDR2 is SYGVKD in the germline V gene. DNA of the CDR3: TGTGCCATCAGGTACACAGGGGATAGCAATCAGCCCCAGCATTTT. Translation: CAIRYTGDSNQPQHF.

On this clonotype itself: A much more abundant neighbour one base away suggests this may be a read error. J is TRBJ2-5 and V is TRBV5-1; 8 bases map to TRBD1. The CDR3 extends over 14 amino acids. Per germline, CDR1 SGHRS and CDR2 YFSETQ. This CDR3 is CVSSSGTGRETQYF. The CDR3 nucleotides read TGCGTCAGCAGCTCTGGGACAGGTCGAGAGACCCAGTACTTC.

In nucleotides, the CDR3 is TGTGCCGGCGGTTACTCGGGTGCTGGGCAGTTCTTC. Translated, it gives CAGGYSGAGQFF. The genes are TRBV6-6 and TRBJ2-1, with D uncertain. V shed 11 bases and J shed 12 bases, with 20 bases lying between them. This CDR3 region has 12 residues. Germline CDR1 MNHNY, CDR2 SVGAGI (reference sequence).

The chain uses TRBV18 and TRBJ2-7; tentatively, D is TRBD1 or TRBD2 (5 bases each). Germline V CDR1 and CDR2: KGHSH, LQKENI. This CDR3 has 13 amino acids. V was clipped by 6 bases and J by 3 bases, with 12 bases between them. This CDR3 is CASSSGTFYEQYF. The DNA of the CDR3 is TGTGCCAGCTCGTCCGGGACGTTCTACGAGCAGTACTTC. The whole variable domain, filled in from reference TRBV18 and TRBJ2-7, reads NAGVMQNPRHLVRRRGQEARLRCSPMKGHSHVYWYRQLPEEGLKFMVYLQKENIIDESGMPKERFSAEFPKEGPSILRIQQVVRGDSAAYFCASSSGTFYEQYFGPGTRLTVT.

As to this clonotype: A junction boundary mismatches the germline segment, possibly from a read error. The J gene is TRBJ2-3, the V gene TRBV11-1; 8 nucleotides align to TRBD2. From germline, CDR1 is SGHAT and CDR2 FQDESV (reference sequence). The CDR3 is 15 residues long. CDR3 in amino acids: CASSFHSGVTDTQYF. The CDR3 coding sequence is TGTGCCAGCAGCTTCCATAGCGGGGTCACAGATACACAGTATTTT.

J is TRBJ2-3 and V is TRBV7-8, with no clear D. The CDR3 has 17 amino acids. Trimming removed 5 bases from V and 3 bases from J, with 21 bases in between. The V gene's germline CDR1 is SGHVS and CDR2 FQNEAQ. The CDR3 sequence is CASSPPRVGFGTDTQYF. The CDR3, as DNA: TGTGCCAGCAGCCCACCACGAGTAGGGTTTGGGACAGATACGCAGTATTTT.

Comment on this clonotype: A read error may explain this, as a much larger clone is one base away. The V call is TRBV7-9, the J call TRBJ1-2; no firm D call. CDR1 and CDR2 (germline): SEHNR, FQNEAQ (reference sequence). CDR3 size: 14 residues. V lost 1 base, J lost 5 bases, and 11 bases lay in between. The CDR3 is CASSLEVSGYGYTF. The CDR3 nucleotides are TGTGCCAGCAGCTTAGAAGTGTCTGGGTATGGCTACACCTTC.

The V call is TRBV7-9, the J call TRBJ1-1; TRBD1 is a possible D gene (6 bases). Germline loops: CDR1 SEHNR, CDR2 FQNEAQ (reference sequence). V was trimmed by 5 bases and J by 5 bases, leaving 15 bases between them. The CDR3 has 14 amino acids. CDR3 in amino acids: CASSPPGGGTEAFF. DNA for the CDR3: TGTGCCAGCAGCCCCCCGGGGGGCGGGACTGAAGCTTTCTTT.

The chain carries TRBV2 and TRBJ1-1, with a tentative D call TRBD1 (5 bases). V was trimmed by 8 bases and J by 4 bases, leaving 11 bases between them. Looked up from germline, CDR1 is SNHLY and CDR2 is FYNNEI. The CDR3 runs to 12 residues. CDR3 sequence reads: CASARDVTEAFF. The CDR3 DNA reads TGTGCCAGCGCGCGGGACGTCACTGAAGCTTTCTTT.

This clonotype was detected many times. The CDR3 region has the DNA TGTGCCAGCAGTTCTTATACAGGACAGCCCCAGCATTTT. Protein: CASSSYTGQPQHF. The chain has TRBV6-5 and TRBJ1-5; TRBD1 is a possible D gene (5 bases). Germline V CDR1 and CDR2: MNHEY, SVGAGI. There are 13 residues in the CDR3. Deletions cut 4 bases from V and 7 bases from J, with 11 bases between.

To note about this clonotype: This is likely a read error, given that the CDR3 carries no conserved phenylalanine or tryptophan at its end. V gene TRBV6-1 combines with J gene TRBJ2-7, with 7 bases matching TRBD2. J gave up 3 bases and V 7 bases, and 9 bases lay outside the gene matches. The germline gives CDR1 MNHNS, CDR2 SASEGT. CDR3 length equals 14 residues. The CDR3 protein is CASKPGLFVYEQYL. The CDR3 DNA reads TGTGCCAGCAAACCGGGACTATTCGTCTACGAGCAGTACTTA.

The chain links TRBV12-3 or TRBV12-4 to TRBJ2-3, with 7 bases aligning to TRBD2. The J segment lost 4 bases and the V segment lost 1 base, leaving 5 bases of the junction unmatched. CDR3 length: 15 amino acids. The CDR3 DNA is TGTGCCAGCAGTTTAGGTACGGGAGGCCCAGATACGCAGTATTTT. It codes for CASSLGTGGPDTQYF.